The source of this T cell receptor (beta chain) is a study of CDR3 diversity in severe acne. TCRdb independently ran MiXCR on the PCR reads; one entry per CDR3 protein. The repertoire holds about 98,000 distinct CDR3 sequences, with around 56% as singletons. This clonotype occurred a few times. Trimming cost V 2 bases and J 2 bases, with 12 bases left between them. Germline V lookup: CDR1 SQVTM, CDR2 ANQGSEA. The CDR3 is 14 amino acids. The chain couples TRBV29-1 to TRBJ2-5; unclear D gene. The source material was blood. The receptor's source is a male donor with acne. CDR3 DNA: TGCAGCGTTGAAATCGGGCAGATGCAAGAGACCCAGTACTTC. Translation: CSVEIGQMQETQYF.